This T cell receptor (beta chain) was obtained from a study of blood T cell repertoires in COVID-19. Study overall: The United States, Italy and Spain provided the acute and convalescent COVID-19 samples.

Profiling relied on immunoSEQ multiplex PCR, and the TCRdb table lists in-frame clones only, not all of them. The sample yields more than 85,000 clones, 81% seen once. CDR3 length equals 12 residues. Looked up from germline, CDR1 is LGHDT and CDR2 is YNNKEL (reference sequence). For this clone: One end of the junction is discordant with germline, which a read error may explain.

The chain recombines TRBV3-1 (or the pseudogene TRBV3-2) with TRBJ1-1; D is uncertain. The source material was peripheral blood. The TCR originated in a man older than 75 with active or convalescent COVID-19. In DNA, the CDR3 is TGTGCCAGCCGCCATGGGAGCACTGAAGCTTTCTTT. This encodes CASRHGSTEAFF.